The 7 T cell receptor beta chains given below trace back to one sample, sequenced in a study of tissue T cells after allogeneic stem cell transplantation. Sequencing was performed with immunoSEQ multiplex PCR; in TCRdb, only in-frame clones are kept and a portion is missing. Altogether some 8,000 clones are present, less than 45% being singletons, with the ten largest covering around 3.5%. The time point here: mouse harvest day 14 after allogeneic transplant. Each mouse received 10^7 T-cell-depleted marrow cells plus 10^6 splenic CD5+ T cells by tail vein. Sequencing input: skin. The receptor source for this set is a female BALB/c mouse given C57BL/6 T cells with graft-versus-host disease after an allogeneic hematopoietic cell transplant.

In regard to this clone: These gene names are mouse names. The read finishes 1 residue shy of the CDR3 end, and the germline J gene is used to complete it. The gene calls are TRBV31 and TRBJ2-4, with 7 bases that match TRBD1. V lost 6 bases, J lost 6 bases, and 6 bases stayed unmatched. CDR1 is GKSSPN and CDR2 is SITVG in the germline V gene. The CDR3 covers 12 residues. CDR3 DNA (partial): TGTGCCTGCTCCGGGACAGCGAACACCTTGTAC. This codes for CACSGTANTLY. The full CDR3 protein is CACSGTANTLYF.

Points on this clone: The listed genes are named as in mouse. The read falls 1 residue short of the CDR3 end, and the missing part is taken from the germline J gene. The chain has TRBV1 and TRBJ2-4, with TRBD2 matching over 9 bases. V was pared by 1 base and J by 0 bases, with 5 bases of the junction left unmatched. CDR3 length: 17 residues. The germline V gene has CDR1 NSQYPW and CDR2 LRSPGD (reference sequence). Partial CDR3 DNA: TGCACCTGCAGTGCAGGTAGACTGGGGGCTAGTCAAAACACCTTGTAC. Its translation: CTCSAGRLGASQNTLY. The CDR3 as a whole reads CTCSAGRLGASQNTLYF. The variable domain in full, completed from reference TRBV1 and TRBJ2-4, reads VTLLEQNPRWRLVPRGQAVNLRCILKNSQYPWMSWYQQDLQKQLQWLFTLRSPGDKEVKSLPGADYLATRVTDTELRLQVANMSQGRTLYCTCSAGRLGASQNTLYFGAGTRLSVL.

This clone is deemed medium-sized. Mouse germline and gene names are used. The read ends 1 residue early relative to the CDR3; the germline J gene fills the gap. The chain recombines TRBV26 with TRBJ2-4; no definite D call. V was cut by 3 bases and J by 1 base, with 2 bases left in between. The CDR3 contains 12 residues. Germline V lookup: CDR1 KGHPV, CDR2 FQNQEV (reference sequence). The sequenced CDR3 bases are TGTGCCAGCAGTCTCGGTCAAAACACCTTGTAC. It translates to CASSLGQNTLY. The whole CDR3 sequence reads CASSLGQNTLYF.

This clone is medium-sized by share. Germline and genes: mouse. The read terminates 1 residue ahead of where the CDR3 ends, so the germline J gene completes it. V gene TRBV13-2 combines with J gene TRBJ2-5, with 9 bases aligning to TRBD1. Losses at the gene ends were 5 bases for V and 2 bases for J; bases not matched to a gene: 0. This CDR3 has 13 amino acids. Germline V gives CDR1 NNHNN, CDR2 SYGAGS (reference sequence). This chain's CDR3 is CASGDRGQDTQYF. The CDR3 bases that were read are TGTGCCAGCGGGGACAGGGGCCAAGACACCCAGTAC.

In this sample, this clone turned up a few times. These gene names are mouse names. The CDR3: CGAGTGGQDTQYF. The sequenced part of the CDR3 DNA is TGTGGTGCGGGGACTGGGGGCCAAGACACCCAGTAC. V and J are TRBV20 and TRBJ2-5; TRBD2 matches at 11 bases. The CDR3 is cut off 1 residue early in the read; its end comes from the germline J gene. Trimming cost V 6 bases and J 2 bases; bases outside gene matches: 1. CDR3 length: 13 residues. Germline assignment: CDR1 GFQATS and CDR2 STVNSAI.

This clone showed up just a few times. Mouse names are used for the genes. With the read ending 1 residue before the CDR3 end, the germline J gene is used to fill in that end. The chain employs TRBV26 and TRBJ2-3, with D hard to call. Trimming left V 0 bases short and J 0 bases short, with 4 bases between. This CDR3 is 14 amino acids long. Germline-derived CDR1 and CDR2 are KGHPV and FQNQEV (reference sequence). The covered CDR3 bases are TGTGCCAGCAGTCTGTCCAGTAGTGCAGAAACGCTGTAT. Translated: CASSLSSSAETLY. The full CDR3 protein is CASSLSSSAETLYF.

By share, this clone counts as medium-sized. The gene symbols are mouse symbols. The missing CDR3 end, 1 residue past where the read stops, is filled in from the germline J gene. V gene TRBV26 combines with J gene TRBJ2-2; D may be TRBD1 (5 bases). Trimming removed 4 bases from V and 0 bases from J, with 9 bases in between. The CDR3 runs 15 residues. The germline V gene encodes CDR1 KGHPV and CDR2 FQNQEV (reference sequence). Partial CDR3 DNA: TGTGCCAGCAGTCCTGACAGAACAAACACCGGGCAGCTCTAC. This encodes CASSPDRTNTGQLY. The full CDR3 protein reads CASSPDRTNTGQLYF.